These 32 T cell receptor beta chains were all obtained from the same sample, sequenced in a study of metastatic and nonmetastatic thyroid tumors. There were no patients who had received any treatment before thyroid surgery. TCRdb recomputed clones from the PCR reads via MiXCR. Found here are approximately 20,000 clones, about a fifth of them singletons; the top ten hold about 17%. Sequencing input: tumor tissue. The receptors stem from a female donor with papillary thyroid cancer or a benign thyroid nodule (not recorded which). Some clones in this sample may be carry-over from other donors' samples.

This clone was counted ten times or more. The gene calls are TRBV11-2 and TRBJ1-6; D is uncertain. Trimming shortened V by 0 bases and J by 8 bases, and 8 bases separated the two germline ends. In germline, CDR1 is SGHAT, CDR2 FQNNGV. The CDR3 runs to 14 residues. The chain's CDR3 is CASSLDPWDSPLHF. In DNA, the CDR3 is TGTGCCAGCAGCTTAGATCCTTGGGATTCACCCCTCCACTTT.

The CDR3 DNA is TGCAGTGTAGGGACTAGCGGGATTGCAGATACGCAGTATTTT. Translated, it gives CSVGTSGIADTQYF. The V gene is TRBV20-1, the J gene TRBJ2-3, with 13 bases identical to TRBD2. J was trimmed by 4 bases and V by 7 bases; bases with no gene match: 5. This CDR3 is built from 14 residues. Looked up from germline, CDR1 is DFQATT and CDR2 is SNEGSKA (reference sequence).

This CDR3 reads CASSGQGYSFF. The CDR3 nucleotides are TGTGCCAGCTCGGGACAGGGTTACTCTTTCTTT. The chain uses TRBV6-2 or TRBV6-3 and TRBJ1-1, with TRBD1 matching over 9 bases. The trim removed 8 bases at V and 12 bases at J, leaving 7 bases unmatched. Germline CDR1 is MNHEY and CDR2 is SVGEGT. The CDR3 loop spans 11 amino acids.

This clone was observed a handful of times. This chain uses TRBV6-1 with TRBJ2-1; tentatively, D is TRBD1 (7 bases). CDR3 length: 16 amino acids. Germline V gene data show CDR1 as MNHNS and CDR2 as SASEGT. V shed 6 bases and J shed 4 bases, with 19 bases lying between them. CDR3 loop: CASSFRGTDIYNEQFF. CDR3 coding DNA: TGTGCCAGCAGCTTCCGGGGGACAGATATTTACAATGAGCAGTTCTTC.

The chain uses TRBV28 and TRBJ2-7; 12 nucleotides match TRBD2. From germline, CDR1 is MDHEN and CDR2 SYDVKM. J gave up 3 bases and V 6 bases, and 6 bases lay outside the gene matches. CDR3 length: 15 amino acids. CDR3: CASSRGTSGHYEQYF. The CDR3 nucleotides are TGTGCCAGCAGCCGTGGGACTAGCGGGCACTACGAGCAGTACTTC. The whole variable domain, filled in from reference TRBV28 and TRBJ2-7, reads DVKVTQSSRYLVKRTGEKVFLECVQDMDHENMFWYRQDPGLGLRLIYFSYDVKMKEKGDIPEGYSVSREKKERFSLILESASTNQTSMYLCASSRGTSGHYEQYFGPGTRLTVT.

V is TRBV6-2 or TRBV6-3 and J is TRBJ1-2; D not certain. Between the trimmed V and J ends, which lost 2 bases and 4 bases, there was a span of 17 bases. Looked up from germline, CDR1 is MNHEY and CDR2 is SVGEGT. The CDR3 is 16 residues long. The CDR3 DNA sequence: TGTGCCAGCAGTTACCAAAACCCGGGAATCGGCTATGGCTACACCTTC. Protein sequence: CASSYQNPGIGYGYTF.

In its sample, this clone is medium-sized. The CDR3 nucleotides read TGTGCCAGCAGCTTAGAGCCCCTGACTAGCGTTCGCTACGAGCAGTACTTC. The encoded protein is CASSLEPLTSVRYEQYF. The chain joins TRBV11-2 to TRBJ2-7; 8 positions agree with TRBD2. The CDR3 loop spans 17 amino acids. Germline CDR1 is SGHAT and CDR2 is FQNNGV. Losses at the gene ends were 0 bases for V and 3 bases for J; bases not matched to a gene: 10.

This clone turned up a few times. The CDR3 DNA sequence: TGTGCCAGCAGTGAAGCGGGAGTGTTCTACGAGCAGTACGTC. Its protein is CASSEAGVFYEQYV. The rearrangement uses TRBV6-1 and TRBJ2-7; possibly TRBD2 for D (5 bases). The CDR3 contains 14 residues. Germline CDR1 is MNHNS and CDR2 is SASEGT. V dropped 0 bases and J dropped 3 bases, with 9 bases sitting between them.

This clone was recorded at least ten times. The chain couples TRBV7-2 to TRBJ2-1, with D possibly matching TRBD2 (6 bases). Germline V gene data show CDR1 as SGHTA and CDR2 as FQGNSA. V was pared by 2 bases and J by 8 bases, with 16 bases between. The CDR3 covers 15 residues. As DNA, the CDR3 is TGTGCCAGCAGCTTATTGGGGGGTGGCGTTCATGAGCAGTTCTTC. This codes for CASSLLGGGVHEQFF.

There are many counts of this clone. The chain's CDR3 is CASKRDGFYEQYF. CDR3 nucleotides: TGTGCCAGCAAGCGGGACGGCTTCTACGAGCAGTACTTC. The chain has TRBV2 and TRBJ2-7, with 7 bases matching TRBD2. CDR3 length: 13 residues. The J segment lost 3 bases and the V segment lost 7 bases, leaving 6 bases of the junction unmatched. Looked up from germline, CDR1 is SNHLY and CDR2 is FYNNEI.

This clone was seen repeatedly, ten times or more. The chain recombines TRBV28 with TRBJ2-7, with a tentative D call TRBD2 (6 bases). The CDR3 contains 14 residues. The V and J ends lost 6 bases and 3 bases respectively, with 15 bases between them. CDR1 and CDR2 (germline): MDHEN, SYDVKM. CDR3 residues: CASRTPGTRYEQYF. The CDR3 DNA reads as TGTGCCAGCAGGACCCCCGGGACTCGCTACGAGCAGTACTTC.

This clone was seen a single time. The rearrangement uses TRBV4-1 and TRBJ2-1, with 14 bases aligning to TRBD2. The V and J ends lost 1 base and 9 bases, in that order; junction bases with no gene match: 5. The CDR3 loop spans 16 amino acids. Germline V lookup: CDR1 MGHRA, CDR2 YSYEKL. The CDR3 loop reads CASSQAGLAGAPEQFF. As DNA, the CDR3 is TGCGCCAGCAGCCAAGCGGGACTAGCGGGAGCTCCTGAGCAGTTCTTC.

Only a few counts were recorded for this clone. The chain recombines TRBV7-2 with TRBJ1-6; D uncertain. Germline V gives CDR1 SGHTA, CDR2 FQGNSA. Between the trimmed V and J ends, which lost 4 bases and 3 bases, there was a span of 10 bases. This CDR3 has 15 amino acids. The CDR3 DNA sequence: TGTGCCAGCAGCTACGGAGAGGGCTATAATTCACCCCTCCACTTT. This translates into CASSYGEGYNSPLHF.

This clone showed up many times. V usage is TRBV27 and J usage is TRBJ2-7, with D tentatively TRBD2 (6 bases). V dropped 0 bases and J dropped 7 bases, with 19 bases sitting between them. The germline V gene encodes CDR1 MNHEY and CDR2 SMNVEV (reference sequence). The CDR3 is 16 residues long. Here the CDR3 DNA reads TGTGCCAGCAGTTTATCCCTTGTAGGGGCCGGGGGTGAGCAGTACTTC. The encoded protein is CASSLSLVGAGGEQYF.

The table lists this clone with many counts. CDR3 coding DNA: TGTGCCAGCAGTGAACTGGACAGCTTAACCACCTACGAGCAGTACTTC. This codes for CASSELDSLTTYEQYF. The chain has TRBV6-1 and TRBJ2-7; tentative D call: TRBD1 (6 bases). V lost 2 bases and J 2 bases, leaving 16 bases between the germline ends. The CDR3 loop spans 16 amino acids. CDR1 MNHNS and CDR2 SASEGT come from the germline V gene.

The table lists this clone with many counts. The chain has TRBV5-8 and TRBJ2-5; 16 bases match TRBD2. CDR3 length: 16 residues. With 4 bases clipped from V and 5 bases from J, the junction kept 5 bases outside the gene matches. Germline assignment: CDR1 SGHTS and CDR2 YDEGEE. CDR3 DNA: TGTGCCAGCAGCACGGGACTAGCGGGAGGGAAGGAGACCCAGTACTTC. It is translated as CASSTGLAGGKETQYF.

Comment on this clone: The sample holds other DNA sequences that translate to the same CDR3. The chain couples TRBV9 to TRBJ1-2; D is unresolved. Looked up from germline, CDR1 is SGDLS and CDR2 is YYNGEE. Between the trimmed V and J ends, which lost 5 bases and 8 bases, there was a span of 22 bases. CDR3 size: 15 residues. CDR3 sequence (DNA): TGTGCCAGCAGACGGGAAGGACCCCCGGCCGGCGGCTACACCTTC. It specifies CASRREGPPAGGYTF.

This clone was recorded at least ten times. The V call is TRBV11-3, the J call TRBJ2-5; D is ambiguous. Germline V CDR1 and CDR2: SGHNT, YENEEA. Trimming removed 0 bases from V and 1 base from J, with 12 bases in between. The CDR3 extends over 16 amino acids. The CDR3 nucleotides read TGTGCCAGCAGCTTAGAAGGGTTGGCGGTCCAAGAGACCCAGTACTTC. This gives the protein CASSLEGLAVQETQYF. The full variable domain, rest sourced from reference TRBV11-3 and TRBJ2-5, is EAGVVQSPRYKIIEKKQPVAFWCNPISGHNTLYWYLQNLGQGPELLIRYENEEAVDDSQLPKDRFSAERLKGVDSTLKIQPAELGDSAVYLCASSLEGLAVQETQYFGPGTRLLVL.

This chain connects TRBV28 to TRBJ1-5; weak D call: TRBD1 (5 bases). CDR1 is MDHEN, CDR2 SYDVKM, per germline. The CDR3 contains 16 residues. The V and J ends lost 6 bases and 6 bases respectively, with 21 bases between them. The CDR3 bases are TGTGCCAGCAGCCCCGGGACCCTTCTCCTGGGTCAGCCCCAGCATTTT. Translation: CASSPGTLLLGQPQHF.

This clone was seen at least ten times. J is TRBJ2-3 and V is TRBV5-1; perhaps TRBD2 as D (5 bases). V was cut by 0 bases and J by 1 base, with 9 bases left in between. The CDR3 length is 15 residues. Germline lookup yields CDR1 SGHRS and CDR2 YFSETQ. The CDR3 reads CASSLERGGTDTQYF. The DNA for the CDR3 is TGCGCCAGCAGCTTGGAACGGGGAGGCACAGATACGCAGTATTTT.

As to this clone: Other DNA sequences within the sample encode an identical CDR3. The chain recombines TRBV28 with TRBJ2-3, with D perhaps matching TRBD1 (5 bases). Trimming removed 5 bases at V and 3 bases at J, with 21 bases between. Per germline, CDR1 MDHEN and CDR2 SYDVKM. This CDR3 has 17 amino acids. CDR3 DNA: TGTGCCAGCAGTCCTCGGACGGACACAGTAGGAACAGATACGCAGTATTTT. Translation: CASSPRTDTVGTDTQYF.

This clone was recorded at least ten times. CDR3 coding DNA: TGTGCCAGTAGTATCGGACAGGGTACGTACGAGCAGTACTTC. Translated: CASSIGQGTYEQYF. The chain joins TRBV19 to TRBJ2-7; 8 bases align to TRBD1. CDR1 is LNHDA and CDR2 is SQIVND in the germline V gene (reference sequence). The CDR3 has 14 amino acids. The junction had 5 bases not matched to a gene; V was cut back by 3 bases and J by 4 bases.

The chain carries TRBV5-1 and TRBJ2-7; 7 nucleotides agree with TRBD2. Germline loops: CDR1 SGHRS, CDR2 YFSETQ. The CDR3 is made up of 13 amino acids. V shed 3 bases, J shed 4 bases, and the junction held 4 bases outside the gene matches. DNA of the CDR3: TGCGCCAGCAGCTGGCTAGCGGATTACGAGCAGTACTTC. Its translation: CASSWLADYEQYF.

This chain joins TRBV6-5 and TRBJ2-7; D possibly corresponds to TRBD2 (6 bases). CDR3 size: 15 residues. Looked up from germline, CDR1 is MNHEY and CDR2 is SVGAGI. The V end was cut by 2 bases, the J end by 4 bases, with 15 bases between. This chain's CDR3 is CASSYRRGGLYEQYF. DNA for the CDR3: TGTGCCAGCAGTTACAGAAGGGGCGGACTATACGAGCAGTACTTC.

This clone has at least ten counts. The rearrangement links TRBV7-2 to TRBJ2-7; either TRBD1 or TRBD2 may supply D (5 bases each). Germline V gene lookup returns CDR1 SGHTA and CDR2 FQGNSA. This CDR3 spans 13 amino acids. The V gene lost 0 bases and the J gene lost 5 bases, with 8 bases spanning the gap. The CDR3 is CASSLAMGDEQYF. CDR3 nucleotides: TGTGCCAGCAGCTTAGCGATGGGGGACGAGCAGTACTTC.

This clone has a count of ten or more. This sequence joins TRBV20-1 and TRBJ2-3; TRBD2 might be the D (5 bases). V was trimmed by 6 bases and J by 1 base, leaving 11 bases between them. The CDR3 has 13 residues. CDR1 and CDR2 (germline): DFQATT, SNEGSKA (reference sequence). The CDR3 is CSAAYSGTDTQYF. CDR3 in DNA: TGCAGTGCCGCCTATAGCGGCACAGATACGCAGTATTTT.

This clone was recorded many times. The CDR3 sequence: CASRPGLAGPETQYF. The CDR3 coding sequence is TGTGCCAGCAGACCTGGACTAGCGGGCCCAGAGACCCAGTACTTC. The chain employs TRBV5-5 and TRBJ2-5; TRBD2 agrees at 11 bases. V was pared by 5 bases and J by 4 bases, with 7 bases of the junction left unmatched. Germline assignment: CDR1 SGHKS and CDR2 YYEKEE (reference sequence). This CDR3 has 15 residues. The complete variable domain, with remaining parts taken from reference TRBV5-5 and TRBJ2-5, reads DAGVTQSPTHLIKTRGQQVTLRCSPISGHKSVSWYQQVLGQGPQFIFQYYEKEERGRGNFPDRFSARQFPNYSSELNVNALLLGDSALYLCASRPGLAGPETQYFGPGTRLLVL.

The chain has TRBV5-1 and TRBJ2-2, with 9 bases that match TRBD1. Germline loops: CDR1 SGHRS, CDR2 YFSETQ. The trim removed 4 bases at V and 6 bases at J, leaving 10 bases unmatched. This CDR3 region has 16 residues. The CDR3 DNA reads TGCGCCAGCAGCCCGACCGGGACAGGGATCCCCGGGGAGCTGTTTTTT. Translated: CASSPTGTGIPGELFF.

This clone was counted ten times or more. The genes are TRBV5-1 and TRBJ1-2; D not resolved. Trimming removed 4 bases from V and 8 bases from J, with 12 bases in between. The CDR3 has 12 residues. The V gene's germline CDR1 is SGHRS and CDR2 YFSETQ. DNA of the CDR3: TGCGCCAGCAGCCAGACGCCGGGGGGCTACACCTTC. Its translation: CASSQTPGGYTF.

The chain has TRBV11-2 and TRBJ2-7, with D hard to call. V was clipped by 1 base and J by 6 bases, with 7 bases between them. Germline CDR1 reads SGHAT; CDR2 reads FQNNGV. CDR3 length: 12 residues. CDR3 coding DNA: TGTGCCAGCAGCTTAGCAATAGGCGAGCAGTACTTC. The encoded protein is CASSLAIGEQYF.

This clone was counted a single time. This rearrangement joins TRBV20-1 to TRBJ2-1; the match to TRBD2 covers 8 bases. The CDR3 is 15 residues long. Germline CDR1 is DFQATT and CDR2 is SNEGSKA (reference sequence). Unmatched junction bases numbered 11, after V lost 5 bases and J lost 5 bases. CDR3 in amino acids: CSASGLAGSDNEQFF. For the CDR3, the DNA is TGCAGTGCTTCCGGACTAGCAGGGTCTGACAATGAGCAGTTCTTC.

This chain connects TRBV11-3 to TRBJ2-7; 9 nucleotides align to TRBD1. Germline lookup yields CDR1 SGHNT and CDR2 YENEEA. The CDR3 consists of 13 residues. Trimming took 5 bases from V and 8 from J; bases not matched to a gene: 7. CDR3 loop: CASSPGGQGQQYF. The CDR3 DNA sequence: TGTGCCAGCAGCCCCGGGGGACAGGGCCAGCAGTACTTC.